This T cell receptor (beta chain) stems from a study of response to subunit inactivated influenza vaccine. In TCRdb, the RT-PCR reads were re-called with MiXCR into one record per CDR3 protein. The profile covers under 850,000 distinct CDR3 sequences, with about 18% appearing a single time and 9.5% to 13% taken by the ten largest. Concerning this clonotype itself: Its antigen is not identified. This may stem from a read error, because a much larger clone lies one nucleotide away.

This CDR3 has 14 amino acids. The germline V gene encodes CDR1 ENHRY and CDR2 SYGVKD. Trimming took 6 bases from V and 6 from J; bases not matched to a gene: 11. Study-wide points: After each seasonal influenza vaccination, few new T cells are recruited, the authors suggested.

This clonotype originated in a man in his fifties or sixties who received an inactivated influenza vaccine. The chain joins TRBV10-3 to TRBJ2-7, with 7 positions matching TRBD1. The sample was PBMCs from blood, taken roughly 5 days after vaccination. The CDR3 here is CAISPLTGEFEQYF. CDR3 nucleotides: TGTGCCATCAGCCCCTTAACAGGGGAGTTCGAGCAGTACTTC.